Following are 25 T cell receptor beta chains from one sample sequenced in a study of cytomegalovirus exposure and HLA in healthy donors (dated by TCRdb to the late 2010s). Libraries came from the immunoSEQ multiplex PCR assay. TCRdb's version of the immuneACCESS table is confined to in-frame rearrangements and falls short of the full clone set. An unresolved V gene accounts for under half of the shortfall where checked; the remainder is of unknown origin. The sample yields about 400,000 clones; roughly 85% were counted once. Of the sample, around 0.8% falls within the top ten clones. The material sequenced was PBMCs. The receptors were gathered from a young woman in good health and CMV-seronegative.

The rearrangement links TRBV5-1 to TRBJ2-3, with 9 bases that match TRBD1. The CDR3 consists of 15 residues. Germline loops: CDR1 SGHRS, CDR2 YFSETQ. J was trimmed by 0 bases and V by 7 bases; bases with no gene match: 6. The CDR3 sequence is CASLRTGASTDTQYF. As DNA, the CDR3 is TGCGCCAGCCTCCGGACAGGGGCTAGCACAGATACGCAGTATTTT.

This clone was recorded only once. The rearrangement uses TRBV5-1 and TRBJ2-2; no clear D gene. The CDR3 sequence is 13 residues long. The germline V and J ends were trimmed by 2 bases and 2 bases, with 4 bases remaining between them. CDR1 is SGHRS and CDR2 is YFSETQ in the germline V gene. For the CDR3, the DNA is TGCGCCAGCAGCTTAACAAACACCGGGGAGCTGTTTTTT. Amino acid sequence: CASSLTNTGELFF.

This clone was seen more than once but under ten times. This chain links TRBV6-5 with TRBJ2-7; possible D gene TRBD2, 5 bases. V lost 4 bases, J lost 0 bases, and 7 bases lay in between. CDR3 size: 13 residues. Germline loops: CDR1 MNHEY, CDR2 SVGAGI. The CDR3 DNA follows: TGTGCCAGCAGTTCCCGGGACTCCTACGAGCAGTACTTC. Translating gives CASSSRDSYEQYF.

V gene TRBV7-9 combines with J gene TRBJ2-3; D perhaps matches TRBD2 (5 bases). The germline V gene encodes CDR1 SEHNR and CDR2 FQNEAQ (reference sequence). V lost 5 bases, J lost 2 bases, and 17 bases lay in between. The CDR3 sequence is 16 residues long. The CDR3 region is CASSHREHKVTDTQYF. The CDR3 DNA is TGTGCCAGCAGCCACCGGGAACACAAAGTCACAGATACGCAGTATTTT.

In DNA, the CDR3 is TGTGCCAGCAGTGAGATGCGGGCCTACACTGAAGCTTTCTTT. This sequence encodes CASSEMRAYTEAFF. The chain joins TRBV2 to TRBJ1-1; D gene ambiguous. Germline assignment: CDR1 SNHLY and CDR2 FYNNEI. The CDR3 loop spans 14 amino acids. Trimming removed 3 bases from V and 3 bases from J, with 11 bases in between.

J is TRBJ1-1 and V is TRBV6-1, with D hard to call. The V end was cut by 4 bases, the J end by 4 bases, with 13 bases between. The length of the CDR3 is 14 residues. Germline V gives CDR1 MNHNS, CDR2 SASEGT. The CDR3 region has the DNA TGTGCCAGCAGTGTAGAGGCCCTGGGCACTGAAGCTTTCTTT. Its protein product is CASSVEALGTEAFF.

The chain links TRBV4-1 to TRBJ1-5, with D maybe TRBD1 (5 bases). The CDR3 contains 16 residues. The germline gives CDR1 MGHRA, CDR2 YSYEKL. V lost 1 base and J 0 bases, leaving 10 bases between the germline ends. The CDR3 nucleotides are TGCGCCAGCAGCCAAGGGGGCAGCCATAGCAATCAGCCCCAGCATTTT. Translated: CASSQGGSHSNQPQHF.

The chain couples TRBV6-1 to TRBJ2-5; 11 positions agree with TRBD2. Germline lookup yields CDR1 MNHNS and CDR2 SASEGT. V shed 8 bases, J shed 7 bases, and the junction held 12 bases outside the gene matches. This CDR3 contains 15 residues. The CDR3 sequence: CASGVTSGEPGTQYF. CDR3 bases: TGTGCCAGCGGCGTGACTAGCGGGGAACCGGGGACCCAGTACTTC.

This chain connects TRBV2 to TRBJ2-2; 10 bases align to TRBD2. Looked up from germline, CDR1 is SNHLY and CDR2 is FYNNEI. This CDR3 is built from 15 residues. V lost 4 bases to trimming and J lost 4 bases; unmatched junction nucleotides: 3. CDR3 DNA sequence: TGTGCCAGCAGTGCGAGGACTAGCGGCACCGGGGAGCTGTTTTTT. Residues: CASSARTSGTGELFF. The whole variable domain, remainder taken from reference TRBV2 and TRBJ2-2, is EPEVTQTPSHQVTQMGQEVILRCVPISNHLYFYWYRQILGQKVEFLVSFYNNEISEKSEIFDDQFSVERPDGSNFTLKIRSTKLEDSAMYFCASSARTSGTGELFFGEGSRLTVL.

This sequence joins TRBV7-9 and TRBJ1-4, with D uncertain. Trimming stripped 5 bases from V and 6 bases from J, with 13 bases between. The V gene's germline CDR1 is SEHNR and CDR2 FQNEAQ (reference sequence). The CDR3 has 14 amino acids. The CDR3, as DNA: TGTGCCAGCAGCCTCCCGCGGCAAGATGAAAAACTGTTTTTT. It is translated as CASSLPRQDEKLFF. The full variable domain, in which reference TRBV7-9 and TRBJ1-4 provide the parts outside the CDR3, is DTGVSQNPRHKITKRGQNVTFRCDPISEHNRLYWYRQTLGQGPEFLTYFQNEAQLEKSRLLSDRFSAERPKGSFSTLEIQRTEQGDSAMYLCASSLPRQDEKLFFGSGTQLSVL.

The chain couples TRBV2 to TRBJ2-3; D may be TRBD1 (6 bases). The V end was cut by 7 bases, the J end by 2 bases, with 10 bases between. This CDR3 comprises 13 residues. CDR1 is SNHLY, CDR2 FYNNEI, per germline. The CDR3 DNA is TGTGCCAGCACCCGGACAGTCACAGATACGCAGTATTTT. As protein: CASTRTVTDTQYF.

The chain recombines TRBV4-2 with TRBJ2-3; perhaps TRBD2 as D (6 bases). This CDR3 has 15 residues. Germline V CDR1 and CDR2: LGHNA, YNFKEQ. Between the trimmed V and J ends, which lost 3 bases and 6 bases, there was a span of 16 bases. The CDR3 nucleotides are TGTGCCAGCAGCCAGAGCCGGGACTTGAGGGATACGCAGTATTTT. Amino acids: CASSQSRDLRDTQYF.

A single count supports this clone. The V and J genes are TRBV28 and TRBJ2-7; 9 bases line up with TRBD1. CDR1 MDHEN and CDR2 SYDVKM come from the germline V gene. The CDR3 length is 15 residues. V shed 3 bases and J 3 bases; nucleotides not matched to a gene: 6. For the CDR3, the DNA is TGTGCCAGCAGTTTGGTTGGGACAGGGTACTACGAGCAGTACTTC. It specifies CASSLVGTGYYEQYF.

This clone has more than one count but fewer than ten. This chain connects TRBV29-1 to TRBJ1-2; D is undetermined. V shed 6 bases and J shed 6 bases, with 11 bases lying between them. The CDR3 is made up of 11 amino acids. Germline values: CDR1 SQVTM, CDR2 ANQGSEA. In DNA form, the CDR3 reads TGCAGCGTGAGCAGGAGGGATGGCTACACCTTC. This translates into CSVSRRDGYTF.

The rearrangement links TRBV19 to TRBJ2-1; 12 bases match TRBD2. With 3 bases clipped from V and 10 bases from J, the junction kept 19 bases outside the gene matches. Per the germline V gene, CDR1 is LNHDA and CDR2 is SQIVND (reference sequence). The CDR3 totals 19 residues. CDR3 nucleotides: TGTGCCAGTAGTATGGGCTCAATAGGACTAGCGGGATACCAAGGAGAGCAGTTCTTC. Protein sequence: CASSMGSIGLAGYQGEQFF. The entire variable domain, with the rest obtained from reference TRBV19 and TRBJ2-1, is as follows: DGGITQSPKYLFRKEGQNVTLSCEQNLNHDAMYWYRQDPGQGLRLIYYSQIVNDFQKGDIAEGYSVSREKKESFPLTVTSAQKNPTAFYLCASSMGSIGLAGYQGEQFFGPGTRLTVL.

The genes are TRBV6-1 and TRBJ2-4, with 9 nucleotides matching TRBD1. This CDR3 comprises 13 residues. The germline CDR1 and CDR2 sequences are MNHNS and SASEGT. V shed 3 bases and J 9 bases; nucleotides not matched to a gene: 3. The DNA for the CDR3 is TGTGCCAGCAGTGAGGGGACAGGGAGCATTCAGTACTTC. Translation gives CASSEGTGSIQYF.

The rearrangement joins TRBV2 to TRBJ2-7, with D tentatively TRBD1 (6 bases). Per the germline V gene, CDR1 is SNHLY and CDR2 is FYNNEI. The CDR3 runs 15 residues. The V end lost 10 bases, the J end lost 5 bases, and 24 bases lay between the germline ends. This chain's CDR3 is CATNLLAQGLDEQYF. The DNA of the CDR3 is TGTGCCACAAACCTACTCGCACAGGGCCTCGACGAGCAGTACTTC.

The chain joins TRBV28 to TRBJ1-2; D remains ambiguous. Per germline, CDR1 MDHEN and CDR2 SYDVKM. Deletions cut 1 base from V and 8 bases from J, with 8 bases between. CDR3 length: 12 amino acids. CDR3 in DNA: TGTGCCAGCAGTTTATTAAGCGGGGGCTACACCTTC. It encodes CASSLLSGGYTF.

This clone appeared once. The V gene is TRBV5-1, the J gene TRBJ2-1; tentatively, D is TRBD1 (5 bases). Trimming cost V 4 bases and J 0 bases, with 14 bases left between them. The germline V gene has CDR1 SGHRS and CDR2 YFSETQ. There are 16 residues in the CDR3. The CDR3 DNA follows: TGCGCCAGCAGCCCCAGGGCCCAGAGCTCCTACAATGAGCAGTTCTTC. It is translated as CASSPRAQSSYNEQFF.

The rearrangement joins TRBV9 to TRBJ2-1; TRBD2 matches at 8 bases. The germline V gene has CDR1 SGDLS and CDR2 YYNGEE. This CDR3 comprises 14 residues. Losses at the gene ends were 0 bases for V and 9 bases for J; bases not matched to a gene: 5. The CDR3 sequence: CASSVDSGRGEQFF. The DNA of the CDR3 is TGTGCCAGCAGCGTAGACAGCGGGAGAGGTGAGCAGTTCTTC.

The rearrangement joins TRBV13 to TRBJ2-1; the D gene is possibly TRBD1 (6 bases). The CDR3 is 15 amino acids. The germline gives CDR1 PRHDT, CDR2 FYEKMQ (reference sequence). The ends were cut back, 2 bases at V and 5 bases at J, with 13 bases in the middle. For the CDR3, the DNA is TGTGCCAGCAGCTTACTATTTCAGGGGAACAATGAGCAGTTCTTC. Protein sequence: CASSLLFQGNNEQFF.

This chain connects TRBV5-1 to TRBJ2-5, with 10 bases that match TRBD2. Germline loops: CDR1 SGHRS, CDR2 YFSETQ. J gave up 5 bases and V 4 bases, and 14 bases lay outside the gene matches. This CDR3 has 17 amino acids. CDR3 in DNA: TGCGCCAGCAGCCCCCCAGTAACTAGCGGGGCGGGGGAGACCCAGTACTTC. Protein product: CASSPPVTSGAGETQYF.

The V and J genes are TRBV5-1 and TRBJ1-4, with D maybe TRBD1 (5 bases). Trimming left V 0 bases short and J 6 bases short, with 15 bases between. CDR3 length: 16 amino acids. Germline V gives CDR1 SGHRS, CDR2 YFSETQ. CDR3 coding DNA: TGCGCCAGCAGCTTGGGCCGTGGACCGGGGGATGAAAAACTGTTTTTT. Translation: CASSLGRGPGDEKLFF.

J is TRBJ2-7 and V is TRBV4-2; the D gene is possibly TRBD2 (6 bases). The CDR3 covers 14 residues. CDR1 LGHNA and CDR2 YNFKEQ come from the germline V gene. Deletions cut 4 bases from V and 2 bases from J, with 12 bases between. DNA for the CDR3: TGTGCCAGCAGCCCGCGGAGGGGCCCCTACGAGCAGTACTTC. This encodes CASSPRRGPYEQYF.

This rearrangement joins TRBV25-1 to TRBJ2-2, with D possibly TRBD2 on 6 matching bases. Germline lookup yields CDR1 MGHDK and CDR2 SYGVNS. The CDR3 contains 14 residues. The V and J ends lost 10 bases and 1 base respectively, with 13 bases between them. The CDR3 sequence: CATAGTLNTGELFF. The DNA of the CDR3 is TGTGCCACCGCAGGGACTCTGAACACCGGGGAGCTGTTTTTT.